Described below is a single T cell receptor (beta chain) sequence and its context. No antigen is known for it. No base quality values were provided; no much bigger clone lies one nucleotide off. The germline V gene specifies MGHRA as CDR1 and YSYEKL as CDR2. Its CDR3 holds 14 amino acids, cysteine through phenylalanine. Only the CDR3 DNA is retained, 42 bases long and in frame from the first base. A distance of 11 bases separates the germline ends of V and J, which lose 0 bases and 5 bases respectively. This entry is derived from a study of graft-versus-host responses after intestinal transplantation (TCRdb year 2021). In the study overall: Recipients received multivisceral, liver-intestinal, or isolated intestinal transplants. Every recipient was given anti-thymocyte globulin induction, followed by approximately 3 years of maintenance tacrolimus and steroids. After intestinal transplantation, graft-versus-host and host-versus-graft alloreactive T cell clones were followed in the graft, circulation and bone marrow using bulk TCR-beta CDR3 sequencing. Alloreactive clones were identified by sequencing pre-transplant mixed lymphocyte reaction products and comparing these products with unstimulated pre-transplant donor and recipient T cells. A cohort of 20 to 25 intestinal transplant recipients, including one retransplant, was enrolled, and a few patients lacking pretransplant specimens were excluded. A peak of at least 4% donor T cells among recipient peripheral blood mononuclear cells was the definition used for donor T cell macrochimerism. Rather than going through the commercial service, samples from a few later patients were sequenced in-house on an Illumina MiSeq and processed with MiXCR. What the research found in general, with its limitations: Early after transplant, peak levels of circulating GvH clones were found to be associated with declines in HvG clones. In the allografts of patients with donor T cell macrochimerism, GvH to HvG T cell clonal ratios were high. GvH clones were detected in recipient bone marrow, and some of these GvH clones were observed earlier in ileal mucosa or blood, consistent with an intestinal mucosal origin. The conclusions were limited by the relatively low number and heterogeneity of the intestinal transplant patients.

The library was generated by the immunoSEQ multiplex PCR assay. For most patients, genomic DNA was isolated with the Qiagen DNeasy Blood and Tissue Kit and sent frozen to Adaptive Biotechnologies for TCR sequencing. For most patients, high-throughput TCR-beta CDR3 sequencing of genomic DNA was performed by Adaptive Biotechnologies. Processing in the source paper ran as follows. TCR sequencing data for around 20 patients were retrieved from Adaptive's ImmunoSEQ software; three other patients were processed with MiXCR and VDJtools. To correct CD4 versus CD8 sorting errors, sequences present in both subsets at a frequency ratio below 5:1 were removed. CDR3 nucleotide sequences shared between donor and recipient were removed because the origin of such sequences could not be assigned. At least 2-fold expansion over unstimulated cells and a minimum CFSE-low frequency of 0.002% (template counts) or 0.001% (read counts) were required for clones to be classified as alloreactive. Clones detected in sequenced pre-transplant spleen, lymph node, or MLR CFSE-low populations of the donor or recipient were defined as mappable. The cumulative frequency of alloreactive clones was calculated as a percentage of all sequences, weighted by copy number. In its TCRdb copy, this immuneACCESS table keeps in-frame sequences only and misses some clones. Where compared with another copy, unresolved V genes explain less than half of these, and the others have no known cause. The D gene and trimming were derived from the DNA, and the V and J assignments and clone size from that table. The sample table records about 86,000 clones; about 91% of these occur just once. The top ten clones comprise nearly 0.5% of the sample.

The time point label, as the study defines it: cells obtained before transplantation from donor or recipient. CD3+CD4+ and CD3+CD8+ populations were FACS-sorted from unstimulated pre-transplant donor and recipient cells taken from spleen or lymph nodes. The source material was unstimulated CD8+ T cells sorted from spleen or lymph node cells, sampled before intestinal transplant. This TCR was recovered from a human donor who received an intestinal transplant. Recombination joined TRBV4-1 with TRBJ2-7; TRBD1 is a possible D gene, resting on 6 matching bases. CDR3 region: CASSQEADRHEQYF. The sequenced DNA: TGCGCCAGCAGCCAAGAGGCGGACAGACACGAGCAGTACTTC.